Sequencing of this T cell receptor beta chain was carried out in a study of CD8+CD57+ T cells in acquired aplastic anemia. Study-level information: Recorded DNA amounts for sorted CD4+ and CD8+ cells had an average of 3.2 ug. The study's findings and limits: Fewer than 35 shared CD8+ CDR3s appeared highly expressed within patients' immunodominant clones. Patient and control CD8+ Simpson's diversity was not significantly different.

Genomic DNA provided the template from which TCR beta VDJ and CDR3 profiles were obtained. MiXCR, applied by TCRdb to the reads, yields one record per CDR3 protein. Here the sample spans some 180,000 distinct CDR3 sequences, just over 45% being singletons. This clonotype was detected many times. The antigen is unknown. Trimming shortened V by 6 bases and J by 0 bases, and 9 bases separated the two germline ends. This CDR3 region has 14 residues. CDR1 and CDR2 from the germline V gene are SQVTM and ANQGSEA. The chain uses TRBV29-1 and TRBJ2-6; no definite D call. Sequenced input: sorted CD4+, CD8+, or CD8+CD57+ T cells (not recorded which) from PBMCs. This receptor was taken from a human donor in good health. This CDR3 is CSVWESSGANVLTF. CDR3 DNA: TGCAGCGTGTGGGAATCCTCTGGGGCCAACGTCCTGACTTTC.